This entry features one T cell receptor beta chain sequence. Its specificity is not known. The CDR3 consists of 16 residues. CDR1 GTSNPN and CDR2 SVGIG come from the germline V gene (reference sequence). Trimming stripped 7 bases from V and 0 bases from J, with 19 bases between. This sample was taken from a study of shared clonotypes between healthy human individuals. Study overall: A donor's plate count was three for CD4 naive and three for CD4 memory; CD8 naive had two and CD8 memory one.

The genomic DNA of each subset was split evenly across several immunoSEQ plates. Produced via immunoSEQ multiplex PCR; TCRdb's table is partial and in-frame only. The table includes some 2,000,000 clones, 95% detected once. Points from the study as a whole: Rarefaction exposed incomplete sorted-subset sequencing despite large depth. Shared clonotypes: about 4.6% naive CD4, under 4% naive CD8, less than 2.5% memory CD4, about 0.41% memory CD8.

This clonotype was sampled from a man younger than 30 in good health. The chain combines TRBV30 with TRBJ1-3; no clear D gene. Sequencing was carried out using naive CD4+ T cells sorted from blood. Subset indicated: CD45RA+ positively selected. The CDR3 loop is CASSHGLTYSGNTIYF. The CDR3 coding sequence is TGTGCCTCCTCTCATGGACTGACTTACTCTGGAAACACCATATATTTT.